This TCR beta chain was observed in a study of immune reconstitution after stem cell transplant in scleroderma. One entry per CDR3 protein, called by TCRdb with MiXCR from the RT-PCR reads. Of around 3,000 distinct CDR3 sequences in the sample, roughly 8.1% were seen once. This clonotype is termed medium-sized. Sample collection occurred before or after autologous hematopoietic stem cell transplantation (not recorded which). The clonotype comes from a female donor with systemic sclerosis.

CDR3 residues: CASRDRVDTQYF. The CDR3 DNA reads TGTGCCAGCAGGGACAGGGTGGATACGCAGTATTTT. This chain joins TRBV2 and TRBJ2-3; 8 bases match TRBD1. This CDR3 has 12 residues. Per germline, CDR1 SNHLY and CDR2 FYNNEI. V trimming: 6 bases; J trimming: 6 bases; junction bases outside the gene matches: 2. The complete variable domain, with remaining parts taken from reference TRBV2 and TRBJ2-3, reads EPEVTQTPSHQVTQMGQEVILRCVPISNHLYFYWYRQILGQKVEFLVSFYNNEISEKSEIFDDQFSVERPDGSNFTLKIRSTKLEDSAMYFCASRDRVDTQYFGPGTRLTVL.